Listed below are T cell receptor beta chains from one sample, sequenced in a study of blood T cell repertoires in COVID-19. Profiled with immunoSEQ multiplex PCR; TCRdb holds only in-frame clones, not every one. The sample records 130,000 or so clones, about 83% being singletons. Sequencing was done on a sample of peripheral blood. These receptors were obtained from a man older than 75 with active or convalescent COVID-19. Each CDR3 is given with its conserved first and last residue. The D gene is left open where the match is weak. Some rows have no size entry. The others give once, few or many, or a class for an expanded clone.

clone size	V gene	J gene	D gene	CDR3 protein	CDR3 DNA
-	TRBV6-5	TRBJ1-2	-	CASGGRAMNYGYTF	TGTGCCAGCGGAGGGAGGGCCATGAACTATGGCTACACCTTC
-	TRBV5-4	TRBJ2-5	TRBD2	CASSSTSGGKGETQYF	TGTGCCAGCAGTTCTACTAGCGGGGGCAAGGGGGAGACCCAGTACTTC
many	TRBV7-9	TRBJ2-7	TRBD1	CASSLDRGRDEQYF	TGTGCCAGCAGCCTAGACAGGGGTAGGGACGAGCAGTACTTC
-	TRBV4-1	TRBJ1-1	-	CASSATGVGWAFF	TGCGCCAGCAGCGCGACGGGTGTAGGTTGGGCTTTCTTT
-	TRBV27	TRBJ1-2	-	CASSPTGSRNGYTF	TGTGCCAGCAGTCCCACCGGGTCCCGAAATGGCTACACCTTC
-	TRBV29-1	TRBJ1-1	-	CSVHSQGRVTEAFF	TGCAGCGTTCATTCCCAGGGCCGAGTCACTGAAGCTTTCTTT
few	TRBV5-6	TRBJ2-3	TRBD2	CASSLVGAGVADTQYF	TGTGCCAGCAGCTTGGTTGGTGCGGGGGTTGCAGATACGCAGTATTTT
once	TRBV9	TRBJ2-7	-	CASSPHASSYEQYF	TGTGCCAGCAGCCCTCATGCCAGCTCCTACGAGCAGTACTTC
-	TRBV7-2	TRBJ2-5	TRBD2	CASSRNVGLTAGPQETQYF	TGTGCCAGCAGCCGCAATGTAGGTTTGACAGCGGGGCCCCAAGAGACCCAGTACTTC
once	TRBV5-5	TRBJ1-5	-	CASSLDGGQGGQPQHF	TGTGCCAGCAGCTTGGACGGGGGGCAAGGGGGTCAGCCCCAGCATTTT
-	TRBV6-5	TRBJ2-7	-	CASSYGGVREQYF	TGTGCCAGCAGTTACGGCGGAGTTCGGGAGCAGTACTTC
-	TRBV7-2	TRBJ1-2	TRBD1	CASSTRTGDIYGYTF	TGTGCCAGCAGCACCAGGACAGGGGATATCTATGGCTACACCTTC
-	TRBV9	TRBJ1-4	-	CASSETGGNEKLFF	TGTGCCAGCAGCGAGACGGGGGGTAATGAAAAACTGTTTTTT
once	TRBV5-1	TRBJ2-3	-	CASSWSSGTDTQYF	TGCGCCAGCAGCTGGTCTAGCGGCACAGATACGCAGTATTTT
-	TRBV7-2	TRBJ1-2	-	CASSDLAQGSYGYTF	TGTGCCAGCAGCGACCTGGCGCAGGGAAGCTATGGCTACACCTTC
-	TRBV7-6	TRBJ2-7	TRBD1	CASSLGQGGYEQYF	TGTGCCAGCAGCCTGGGACAGGGTGGGTACGAGCAGTACTTC
-	TRBV6-5	TRBJ1-3	TRBD1	CASSYSDRGPGNTIYF	TGTGCCAGCAGTTACTCGGACAGGGGGCCTGGAAACACCATATATTTT
-	TRBV5-4	TRBJ1-2	TRBD1	CASSVDRGLYGYTF	TGTGCCAGCAGCGTAGACAGGGGCCTCTATGGCTACACCTTC
few	TRBV9	TRBJ2-7	TRBD2	CASSLCGSGGACEQYF	TGTGCCAGCAGCCTCTGTGGTAGCGGGGGGGCTTGCGAGCAGTACTTC
few	TRBV2	TRBJ2-7	TRBD2	CASRGVAGEYEQYF	TGTGCCAGCAGGGGGGTAGCGGGGGAATACGAGCAGTACTTC
-	TRBV5-4	TRBJ2-5	-	CASSPPPGETQYF	TGTGCCAGCAGCCCCCCTCCGGGGGAGACCCAGTACTTC
-	TRBV30	TRBJ2-5	-	CAWSSPWTRGETQYF	TGTGCCTGGAGTTCGCCGTGGACACGGGGGGAGACCCAGTACTTC
-	TRBV9	TRBJ2-2	-	CASSVGGTPNTGELFF	TGTGCCAGCAGCGTAGGGGGGACTCCCAACACCGGGGAGCTGTTTTTT
-	TRBV7-8	TRBJ1-4	-	CASSTQGTANEKLFF	TGTGCCAGCAGCACGCAGGGGACGGCTAATGAAAAACTGTTTTTT
few	TRBV5-4	TRBJ1-2	-	CASSLGQGGYTF	TGTGCCAGCAGCTTGGGGCAGGGAGGCTACACCTTC
-	TRBV28	TRBJ1-5	-	CASSFSSSWGQPQHF	TGTGCCAGCAGCTTCTCCTCTAGCTGGGGTCAGCCCCAGCATTTT
many	TRBV3-1/TRBV3-2	TRBJ1-1	-	CASSFTGTAEAFF	TGTGCCAGCAGCTTTACAGGGACCGCTGAAGCTTTCTTT
-	TRBV7-2	TRBJ2-7	TRBD2	CASSLVASSLAGGVEQYF	TGTGCCAGCAGCTTAGTGGCCTCCTCCTTAGCGGGGGGGGTCGAGCAGTACTTC
-	TRBV5-6	TRBJ2-1	-	CASSRVRGNEQFF	TGTGCCAGCAGCCGGGTCCGAGGCAATGAGCAGTTCTTC
-	TRBV3-1/TRBV3-2	TRBJ1-6	TRBD1	CASRDRGYSPLHF	TGTGCCAGCAGGGACAGGGGATATTCACCCCTCCACTTT
once	TRBV9	TRBJ2-1	TRBD2	CASSDPIAGPSYNEQFF	TGTGCCAGCAGCGATCCAATAGCGGGGCCCTCCTACAATGAGCAGTTCTTC
few	TRBV7-2	TRBJ1-5	-	CASSTGSNQPQHF	TGTGCCAGCAGCACCGGTAGCAATCAGCCCCAGCATTTT
-	TRBV10-3	TRBJ1-1	-	CAISEKEVTEAFF	TGTGCCATCAGTGAGAAGGAGGTGACTGAAGCTTTCTTT
-	TRBV6-6	TRBJ1-4	-	CASSYLQAAKEKLFF	TGTGCCAGCAGTTATTTACAGGCGGCCAAGGAAAAACTGTTTTTT
-	TRBV6-5	TRBJ2-4	-	CASSYKGGLAKNIQYF	TGTGCCAGCAGTTACAAGGGGGGGCTAGCCAAAAACATTCAGTACTTC
-	TRBV29-1	TRBJ1-2	-	CSVEQGGGYTF	TGCAGCGTTGAACAGGGAGGAGGCTACACCTTC
-	TRBV6-5	TRBJ2-7	-	CASRTGSYEQYF	TGTGCCAGCAGGACAGGATCCTACGAGCAGTACTTC
few	TRBV29-1	TRBJ1-1	-	CSAKVGGNTEAFF	TGCAGCGCCAAGGTGGGGGGGAACACTGAAGCTTTCTTT
few	TRBV7-2	TRBJ1-6	-	CASTLGGVGPLHF	TGTGCCAGCACTCTGGGAGGGGTCGGACCCCTCCACTTT
-	TRBV11-2	TRBJ1-6	TRBD1	CASSTRQGFTLHF	TGTGCCAGCAGCACCCGACAGGGTTTCACCCTCCACTTT
-	TRBV4-1	TRBJ2-3	TRBD2	CASSQGLAGGDPWDTQYF	TGCGCCAGCAGCCAAGGACTAGCGGGGGGGGACCCTTGGGATACGCAGTATTTT
-	TRBV7-2	TRBJ2-5	-	CASSLSRLSGTQYF	TGTGCCAGCAGCTTATCACGACTTTCGGGGACCCAGTACTTC
-	TRBV28	TRBJ1-2	-	CASGYLTGGYTF	TGTGCCAGCGGCTACCTCACGGGTGGCTACACCTTC
-	TRBV4-2	TRBJ2-3	TRBD1	CASSLGGQGERDTQYF	TGTGCCAGCAGCCTCGGGGGACAGGGGGAACGGGATACGCAGTATTTT
once	TRBV25-1	TRBJ2-1	-	CASESSGAGHTNEQFF	TGTGCCAGCGAGTCCTCAGGTGCGGGGCATACAAATGAGCAGTTCTTC
-	TRBV2	TRBJ2-1	-	CASTAESNEQFF	TGTGCCAGCACGGCGGAGTCTAATGAGCAGTTCTTC
-	TRBV7-8	TRBJ2-7	-	CASSFRTPSYEQYF	TGTGCCAGCAGCTTCCGGACACCCTCCTACGAGCAGTACTTC
-	TRBV6-1	TRBJ1-1	-	CASSEKSRATEAFF	TGTGCCAGCAGTGAAAAGTCCAGGGCTACTGAAGCTTTCTTT
-	TRBV10-3	TRBJ2-7	TRBD2	CATEGLSYEQYF	TGTGCCACGGAGGGACTAAGCTACGAGCAGTACTTC
-	TRBV29-1	TRBJ1-5	-	CSAQRGAGQPQHF	TGCAGCGCCCAGCGGGGGGCAGGTCAGCCCCAGCATTTT
-	TRBV19	TRBJ2-3	-	CASSITRQTDTQYF	TGTGCCAGTAGTATAACTCGACAAACAGATACGCAGTATTTT
-	TRBV7-3	TRBJ1-1	-	CASSFHRGTEAFF	TGTGCCAGCAGCTTTCATCGGGGGACTGAAGCTTTCTTT
-	TRBV28	TRBJ1-6	TRBD1	CASTTQGVGNSPLHF	TGTGCCAGCACCACACAGGGGGTAGGTAATTCACCCCTCCACTTT
few	TRBV4-3	TRBJ1-2	TRBD1	CASSQRLTGINYGYTF	TGCGCCAGCAGCCAAAGACTGACAGGGATTAACTATGGCTACACCTTC
-	TRBV25-1	TRBJ1-3	-	CASSEVGFVIYF	TGTGCCAGCAGTGAAGTGGGCTTTGTCATATATTTT